The 19 T cell receptor beta chains reported below all come from one sample, sequenced in a study of regulatory T cells in long-lasting Graves disease. Sample time point: newly diagnosed GD, antithyroid drugs for less than 3 months. Preparation of the TCR library used RNA extracted from PBMCs. Combining iRepertoire HTBI primers with Arm-PCR of CDR3 regions, the authors built TCR beta libraries. TCRdb passed the multiplex PCR reads through MiXCR, listing each CDR3 protein once. The data show around 450,000 distinct CDR3 sequences, about 15% seen once. These same records also appear under a second study, on T cells in Graves' hyperthyroidism and ophthalmopathy.

This specimen was peripheral blood mononuclear cells (PBMCs), taken at new diagnosis, from a patient treated with antithyroid drugs. The origin of the receptors is a young woman with Graves disease.

Ten or more counts support this clonotype. The V call is TRBV30, the J call TRBJ2-7; 10 nucleotides line up with TRBD1. This CDR3 has 17 residues. J gave up 3 bases and V 3 bases, and 14 bases lay outside the gene matches. CDR1 and CDR2 (germline): GTSNPN, SVGIG (reference sequence). CDR3 loop: CAWRAGRGQGGIYEQYF. As DNA, the CDR3 is TGTGCCTGGAGAGCCGGACGCGGACAGGGGGGCATCTACGAGCAGTACTTC. The whole variable domain, filled in from reference TRBV30 and TRBJ2-7, reads SQTIHQWPATLVQPVGSPLSLECTVEGTSNPNLYWYRQAAGRGLQLLFYSVGIGQISSEVPQNLSASRPQDRQFILSSKKLLLSDSGFYLCAWRAGRGQGGIYEQYFGPGTRLTVT.

Comment on this clonotype: The junction differs from germline at one of its ends, possibly a read error. The chain links TRBV2 to TRBJ2-1, with TRBD2 identical over 13 bases. In germline, CDR1 is SNHLY, CDR2 FYNNEI. CDR3 length: 13 residues. In DNA form, the CDR3 reads TGTGCCAGCGCCAGAGGGACTAGCGGGGATCCGCGATTC. Translation: CASARGTSGDPRF.

The table lists this clonotype with a count of one. The CDR3 sequence: CSARDRWEKKRDEQFF. The CDR3 DNA reads as TGCAGTGCTAGAGATAGGTGGGAGAAGAAGAGGGATGAGCAGTTCTTC. V is TRBV20-1 and J is TRBJ2-1, with D possibly matching TRBD2 (5 bases). The CDR3 is 16 residues long. Germline loops: CDR1 DFQATT, CDR2 SNEGSKA (reference sequence). V was shortened by 0 bases and J by 8 bases, with 20 bases between the two germline ends.

The chain couples TRBV19 to TRBJ1-3, with D possibly being TRBD1 (5 bases). Trimming shortened V by 5 bases and J by 3 bases, and 8 bases separated the two germline ends. CDR3 length: 13 residues. Per the germline V gene, CDR1 is LNHDA and CDR2 is SQIVND (reference sequence). The chain's CDR3 is CASSSGLGNTIYF. In DNA, the CDR3 is TGTGCCAGTAGTTCGGGACTTGGAAACACCATATATTTT. Looking up the rest from reference TRBV19 and TRBJ1-3 gives the full variable domain: DGGITQSPKYLFRKEGQNVTLSCEQNLNHDAMYWYRQDPGQGLRLIYYSQIVNDFQKGDIAEGYSVSREKKESFPLTVTSAQKNPTAFYLCASSSGLGNTIYFGEGSWLTVV.

This clonotype was seen repeatedly, ten times or more. The DNA of the CDR3 is TGTGCCAGCAGTGAAGCGACAGGGTATGAAAAACTGTTTTTT. Translating gives CASSEATGYEKLFF. The gene calls are TRBV6-1 and TRBJ1-4; 7 nucleotides agree with TRBD1. Trimming cost V 0 bases and J 6 bases; bases outside gene matches: 1. This CDR3 has 14 residues. Per germline, CDR1 MNHNS and CDR2 SASEGT.

Remarks on this clonotype: A single base separates this from a much larger clone, so it may be a read error. V is TRBV20-1 and J is TRBJ2-5, with D possibly being TRBD2 (5 bases). Germline V gene data show CDR1 as DFQATT and CDR2 as SNEGSKA (reference sequence). V was shortened by 2 bases and J by 5 bases, with 12 bases between the two germline ends. The CDR3 covers 13 residues. The CDR3 DNA reads TGCAGTGCTAGATCTGGGTCGGGGGAGACCCAGTACTTC. It translates to CSARSGSGETQYF.

This clonotype was seen at least ten times. The V gene is TRBV4-1, the J gene TRBJ2-5; TRBD2 agrees at 8 bases. The V gene end was trimmed by 0 bases and the J gene end by 8 bases; junction bases not matched to a gene: 2. Germline V lookup: CDR1 MGHRA, CDR2 YSYEKL. This CDR3 region has 13 residues. CDR3 DNA: TGCGCCAGCAGCCAAGATCGGGGGGGCACCCAGTACTTC. Translating gives CASSQDRGGTQYF.

This clonotype has a count of ten or more. This chain joins TRBV7-3 and TRBJ2-3, with D uncertain. Germline V lookup: CDR1 SGHTA, CDR2 FQGTGA. V was trimmed by 4 bases and J by 2 bases, leaving 10 bases between them. CDR3 length: 14 amino acids. CDR3 in amino acids: CASSSSGHTDTQYF. The CDR3 region has the DNA TGTGCCAGCAGCTCATCGGGCCACACAGATACGCAGTATTTT.

The sample holds many counts of this clonotype. The gene calls are TRBV20-1 and TRBJ2-7; 8 positions match TRBD2. The germline gives CDR1 DFQATT, CDR2 SNEGSKA (reference sequence). The CDR3 runs to 14 residues. V dropped 2 bases and J dropped 3; count of bases not matched to a gene: 6. Here the CDR3 DNA reads TGCAGTGCTAGAATGCGCAGCGGGAGCTACGAGCAGTACTTC. It encodes CSARMRSGSYEQYF.

This clonotype was seen ten or more times. The chain has TRBV5-1 and TRBJ2-7; tentatively, D is TRBD2 (5 bases). V lost 2 bases to trimming and J lost 5 bases, with 14 bases between them. The germline V gene encodes CDR1 SGHRS and CDR2 YFSETQ. The CDR3 length is 14 residues. Here the CDR3 reads CASSFGLRDDEQYF. The CDR3 coding sequence is TGCGCCAGCAGCTTCGGACTCCGTGACGACGAGCAGTACTTC.

This clonotype was seen many times. This chain links TRBV6-5 with TRBJ1-1; no definite D call. This CDR3 comprises 13 residues. Deletions cut 4 bases from V and 0 bases from J, with 6 bases between. Germline V gene data show CDR1 as MNHEY and CDR2 as SVGAGI. The DNA for the CDR3 is TGTGCCAGCAGTTGGGCGGTGAACACTGAAGCTTTCTTT. Protein: CASSWAVNTEAFF.

The CDR3 DNA reads TGCGCCAGCAGTCCTTCAAAGGGACTAGCGGGAGGCGCCTACAATGAGCAGTTCTTC. Translation gives CASSPSKGLAGGAYNEQFF. This chain uses TRBV5-1 with TRBJ2-1, with 15 bases lining up with TRBD2. With 5 bases clipped from V and 2 bases from J, the junction kept 11 bases outside the gene matches. CDR3 length equals 19 residues. Per the germline V gene, CDR1 is SGHRS and CDR2 is YFSETQ.

The sample holds many counts of this clonotype. V gene TRBV20-1 combines with J gene TRBJ2-1; 11 bases map to TRBD2. Losses at the gene ends were 3 bases for V and 5 bases for J; bases not matched to a gene: 6. Germline V gene lookup returns CDR1 DFQATT and CDR2 SNEGSKA (reference sequence). This CDR3 spans 15 amino acids. As DNA, the CDR3 is TGCAGTGCTAGTGTCATGGGACTAGCGGACAATGAGCAGTTCTTC. As protein: CSASVMGLADNEQFF.

This clonotype was seen ten or more times. This chain links TRBV11-2 with TRBJ1-2, with 9 nucleotides matching TRBD1. The trim removed 0 bases at V and 4 bases at J, leaving 3 bases unmatched. This CDR3 contains 15 residues. CDR1 and CDR2 from the germline V gene are SGHAT and FQNNGV. The CDR3 loop is CASSLDRGQGYGYTF. The CDR3 DNA follows: TGTGCCAGCAGCTTAGATCGGGGACAGGGCTATGGCTACACCTTC.

The V call is TRBV10-3, the J call TRBJ2-2; D is tentatively TRBD1 or TRBD2 (5 bases each). V lost 7 bases and J lost 2, with 8 bases in between. Per germline, CDR1 ENHRY and CDR2 SYGVKD. CDR3 length: 13 amino acids. Written as DNA, the CDR3 is TGTGCCATCACTCGGGACAACACCGGGGAGCTGTTTTTT. Amino acids: CAITRDNTGELFF.

This clonotype appeared many times. The rearrangement uses TRBV28 and TRBJ2-7; weak D call: TRBD2 (5 bases). The V and J ends lost 10 bases and 3 bases respectively, with 22 bases between them. CDR3 length equals 15 residues. Germline V gene lookup returns CDR1 MDHEN and CDR2 SYDVKM. The DNA of the CDR3 is TGTGCCACCAACCCCTGGGAAACGGGGTTCTACGAGCAGTACTTC. Translating it yields CATNPWETGFYEQYF.

This clonotype was picked up many times. The chain links TRBV7-8 to TRBJ2-5; 8 positions match TRBD2. CDR1 SGHVS and CDR2 FQNEAQ come from the germline V gene. The CDR3 is 16 amino acids. Unmatched junction bases numbered 12, after V lost 4 bases and J lost 5 bases. CDR3 nucleotide sequence: TGTGCCAGCAGCTCAGCTGTGGCGGGAGGACTGGAGACCCAGTACTTC. This encodes CASSSAVAGGLETQYF.

This clonotype has a handful of counts. A much bigger clone sits one base away, suggesting this may be a read error. This chain connects TRBV11-2 to TRBJ2-1; TRBD1 matches 7 bases. From germline, CDR1 is SGHAT and CDR2 FQNNGV. This CDR3 comprises 15 residues. J gave up 10 bases and V 6 bases, and 15 bases lay outside the gene matches. Written as DNA, the CDR3 is TGTGCCAGCAGAGAACAGGGGTCCCCTCCCTACGAGCAGTTCTTC. The encoded protein is CASREQGSPPYEQFF.

Many counts were recorded for this clonotype. The gene calls are TRBV7-8 and TRBJ2-7; D is unclear. This CDR3 is 15 amino acids long. Germline V gene lookup returns CDR1 SGHVS and CDR2 FQNEAQ. Deletions cut 1 base from V and 0 bases from J, with 10 bases between. This chain's CDR3 is CASSLGRVTSYEQYF. The CDR3 coding sequence is TGTGCCAGCAGCTTAGGCAGAGTTACCTCCTACGAGCAGTACTTC. Based on the CDR3 plus reference TRBV7-8 and TRBJ2-7, the full variable domain is GAGVSQSPRYKVAKRGQDVALRCDPISGHVSLFWYQQALGQGPEFLTYFQNEAQLDKSGLPSDRFFAERPEGSVSTLKIQRTQQEDSAVYLCASSLGRVTSYEQYFGPGTRLTVT.